Following are 15 T cell receptor beta chains from one sample sequenced in a study of blood T cell repertoires in COVID-19. Libraries were prepared by immunoSEQ multiplex PCR; TCRdb keeps only in-frame clonotypes and omits some of them. The sample shows 70,000 to 80,000 clones, 82% of them seen only once. Specimen: peripheral blood. Receptors were obtained from a woman of 80 years or more with acute or convalescent COVID-19.

CDR3 residues: CAISVTGEDTEAFF. The CDR3 DNA reads as TGTGCCATCAGTGTCACAGGGGAGGACACTGAAGCTTTCTTT. The V call is TRBV10-3, the J call TRBJ1-1, with 7 bases lining up with TRBD1. The CDR3 contains 14 residues. V gave up 4 bases and J gave up 3 bases; unmatched junction bases: 5. The germline V gene has CDR1 ENHRY and CDR2 SYGVKD.

The chain uses TRBV12-3 or TRBV12-4 and TRBJ2-1; unclear D gene. This CDR3 contains 11 residues. V was trimmed by 0 bases and J by 10 bases, leaving 4 bases between them. Here the CDR3 reads CASSLAGEQFF. CDR3 DNA sequence: TGTGCCAGCAGTTTAGCGGGCGAGCAGTTCTTC.

This chain uses TRBV5-1 with TRBJ2-1; 10 bases fit TRBD2. The ends lost 3 bases at V and 0 bases at J; junction bases unmatched: 6. CDR1 is SGHRS, CDR2 YFSETQ, per germline. The CDR3 totals 17 residues. CDR3: CASSSTSGMSSYNEQFF. The CDR3 DNA is TGCGCCAGCAGCTCCACTAGCGGGATGAGCTCCTACAATGAGCAGTTCTTC.

The chain uses TRBV6-4 and TRBJ2-1, with no clear D. Per the germline V gene, CDR1 is MRHNA and CDR2 is SNTAGT. Deletions cut 4 bases from V and 6 bases from J, with 10 bases between. The CDR3 extends over 13 amino acids. As DNA, the CDR3 is TGTGCCAGCAGTGCGTCTTTTCCCAATGAGCAGTTCTTC. Its translation: CASSASFPNEQFF.

The gene calls are TRBV24-1 and TRBJ2-5, with TRBD2 matching over 10 bases. Germline V CDR1 and CDR2: KGHDR, SFDVKD. With V trimmed by 1 base and J by 2 bases, 12 bases remained unmatched. This CDR3 contains 19 residues. The CDR3 DNA sequence: TGTGCCACCAGTGATTTATACGAGCCGAGCGGGAGGGGACAAGAGACCCAGTACTTC. Its translation: CATSDLYEPSGRGQETQYF.

V usage is TRBV6-2 or TRBV6-3 and J usage is TRBJ1-2; 7 bases match TRBD1. The germline gives CDR1 MNHEY, CDR2 SVGEGT. Trimming took 2 bases from V and 8 from J; bases not matched to a gene: 2. The CDR3 loop spans 12 amino acids. CDR3: CASSYRGLGYTF. The CDR3 nucleotides read TGTGCCAGCAGTTACAGGGGGCTCGGCTACACCTTC.

The gene calls are TRBV12-1 and TRBJ2-4; TRBD1 is taken as the D call from the table, unchecked against the DNA. TRBV12-1 is a known pseudogene. There are 19 residues in the CDR3. As DNA, the CDR3 is TGTGCCAGCAGACCTGACAGGGGATGGGAGTGTAAAGCCAAAAACATTCAGTACTTC. Translation: CASRPDRGWECKAKNIQYF.

V usage is TRBV28 and J usage is TRBJ1-2, with D possibly being TRBD1 (5 bases). Trimming took off 8 bases at V and 6 bases at J, with 22 bases between the two ends. The CDR3 length is 15 residues. Looked up from germline, CDR1 is MDHEN and CDR2 is SYDVKM. The CDR3, as DNA: TGTGCCAGCTCCCCCTTGCGGGGCAGGGCGCATGGCTACACCTTC. Translated, it gives CASSPLRGRAHGYTF.

CDR3 nucleotides: TGTGCCACCAGCAGTACTCCGGGACAGGGGCGCTACGAGCAGTACTTC. Translation gives CATSSTPGQGRYEQYF. The chain uses TRBV15 and TRBJ2-7, with 10 bases aligning to TRBD1. This CDR3 is built from 16 residues. Germline V CDR1 and CDR2: LNHNV, YYDKDF (reference sequence). V dropped 3 bases and J dropped 3; count of bases not matched to a gene: 8. The full variable domain, rest sourced from reference TRBV15 and TRBJ2-7, is DAMVIQNPRYQVTQFGKPVTLSCSQTLNHNVMYWYQQKSSQAPKLLFHYYDKDFNNEADTPDNFQSRRPNTSFCFLDIRSPGLGDTAMYLCATSSTPGQGRYEQYFGPGTRLTVT.

This clone occurred once. This chain joins TRBV11-2 and TRBJ2-1; a weak D match, TRBD1 (5 bases). Trimming took off 1 base at V and 2 bases at J, with 12 bases between the two ends. The CDR3 length is 16 residues. Germline-derived CDR1 and CDR2 are SGHAT and FQNNGV. This chain's CDR3 is CASSLGRSGPYNEQFF. In DNA, the CDR3 is TGTGCCAGCAGCTTAGGGCGGTCAGGGCCCTACAATGAGCAGTTCTTC.

This clone was counted a single time. This chain links TRBV5-5 with TRBJ2-7; 7 bases are a match to TRBD1. This CDR3 contains 15 residues. The germline gives CDR1 SGHKS, CDR2 YYEKEE (reference sequence). J was trimmed by 5 bases and V by 4 bases; bases with no gene match: 12. The CDR3 loop is CASSLDRRFRDEQYF. The CDR3 DNA is TGTGCCAGCAGCCTGGACAGGCGGTTTAGAGACGAGCAGTACTTC.

V and J are TRBV9 and TRBJ2-1; no definite D call. The ends were cut back, 0 bases at V and 2 bases at J, with 9 bases in the middle. The germline V gene has CDR1 SGDLS and CDR2 YYNGEE. The length of the CDR3 is 15 residues. The CDR3 protein is CASSVVAAPYNEQFF. In nucleotides, the CDR3 is TGTGCCAGCAGCGTAGTAGCCGCCCCCTACAATGAGCAGTTCTTC.

The rearrangement joins TRBV3-1 (or the pseudogene TRBV3-2) to TRBJ2-1, with TRBD2 identical over 8 bases. J lost 2 bases, V lost 1 base, and 4 bases had no gene match. CDR1 LGHDT and CDR2 YNNKEL come from the germline V gene (reference sequence). The CDR3 consists of 16 residues. In DNA form, the CDR3 reads TGTGCCAGCAGCCAAGGGATAGCGGGGACCTACAATGAGCAGTTCTTC. This gives the protein CASSQGIAGTYNEQFF.

This chain uses TRBV9 with TRBJ2-5; 9 bases fit TRBD2. This CDR3 is 17 amino acids long. Germline V gene lookup returns CDR1 SGDLS and CDR2 YYNGEE. Trimming took 3 bases from V and 2 from J; bases not matched to a gene: 11. The CDR3 region has the DNA TGTGCCAGCAGCGCCGGGGCGGCTAGCGGGATGCAAGAGACCCAGTACTTC. It encodes CASSAGAASGMQETQYF.

V is TRBV28 and J is TRBJ2-7; 8 bases line up with TRBD1. The CDR3 runs to 14 residues. V shed 6 bases and J 6 bases; nucleotides not matched to a gene: 10. Germline V gene data show CDR1 as MDHEN and CDR2 as SYDVKM. This CDR3 is CASRNTDRGAEQYF. CDR3 coding DNA: TGTGCCAGCAGAAATACTGACAGGGGTGCCGAGCAGTACTTC.